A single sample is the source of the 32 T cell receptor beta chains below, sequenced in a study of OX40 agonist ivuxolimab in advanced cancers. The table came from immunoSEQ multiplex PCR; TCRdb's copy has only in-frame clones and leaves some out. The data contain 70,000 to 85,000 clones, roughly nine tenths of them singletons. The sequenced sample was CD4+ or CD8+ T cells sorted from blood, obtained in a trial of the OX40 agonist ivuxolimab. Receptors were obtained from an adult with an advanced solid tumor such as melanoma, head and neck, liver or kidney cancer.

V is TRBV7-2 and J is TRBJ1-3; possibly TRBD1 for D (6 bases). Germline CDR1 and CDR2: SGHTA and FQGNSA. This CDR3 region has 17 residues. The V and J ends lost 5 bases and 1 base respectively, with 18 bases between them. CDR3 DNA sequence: TGTGCCAGCAGCCCGTATCCGGGGGGCGCGTCTGGAAACACCATATATTTT. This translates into CASSPYPGGASGNTIYF.

In DNA form, the CDR3 reads TGCGCCAGCAGCCAGGACAGGGGGGGGTCACCCCTCCACTTT. This codes for CASSQDRGGSPLHF. This chain connects TRBV5-1 to TRBJ1-6, with 10 nucleotides matching TRBD1. This CDR3 region has 14 residues. Germline CDR1 and CDR2: SGHRS and YFSETQ. V trimming: 4 bases; J trimming: 10 bases; junction bases outside the gene matches: 5.

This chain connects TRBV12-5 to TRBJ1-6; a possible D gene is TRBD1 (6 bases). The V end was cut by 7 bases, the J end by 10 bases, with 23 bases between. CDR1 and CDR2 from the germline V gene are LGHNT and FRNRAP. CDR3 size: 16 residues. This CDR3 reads CASATVSGRGGSPLHF. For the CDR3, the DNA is TGTGCTAGTGCAACCGTCTCGGGCAGGGGTGGATCACCCCTCCACTTT.

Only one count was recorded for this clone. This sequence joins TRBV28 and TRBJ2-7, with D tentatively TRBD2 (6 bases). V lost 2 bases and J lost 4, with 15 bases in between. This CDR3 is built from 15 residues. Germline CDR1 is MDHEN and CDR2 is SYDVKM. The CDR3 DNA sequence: TGTGCCAGCAGTTTAACGACGGTGGGAGGATACGAGCAGTACTTC. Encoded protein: CASSLTTVGGYEQYF.

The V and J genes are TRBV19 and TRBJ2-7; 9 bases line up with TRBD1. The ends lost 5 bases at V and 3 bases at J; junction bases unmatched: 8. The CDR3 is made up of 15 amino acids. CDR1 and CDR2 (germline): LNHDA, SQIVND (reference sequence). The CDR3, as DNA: TGTGCCAGTAGTTGGCCGGGACAGGGTGTCTACGAGCAGTACTTC. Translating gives CASSWPGQGVYEQYF. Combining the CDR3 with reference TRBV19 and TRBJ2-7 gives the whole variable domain DGGITQSPKYLFRKEGQNVTLSCEQNLNHDAMYWYRQDPGQGLRLIYYSQIVNDFQKGDIAEGYSVSREKKESFPLTVTSAQKNPTAFYLCASSWPGQGVYEQYFGPGTRLTVT.

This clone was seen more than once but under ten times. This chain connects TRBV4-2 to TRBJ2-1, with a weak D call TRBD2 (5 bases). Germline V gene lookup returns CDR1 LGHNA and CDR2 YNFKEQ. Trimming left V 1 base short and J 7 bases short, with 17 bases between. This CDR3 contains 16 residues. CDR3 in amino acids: CASSQAGWASGNEQFF. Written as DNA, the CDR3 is TGTGCCAGCAGCCAAGCAGGCTGGGCGTCGGGGAATGAGCAGTTCTTC.

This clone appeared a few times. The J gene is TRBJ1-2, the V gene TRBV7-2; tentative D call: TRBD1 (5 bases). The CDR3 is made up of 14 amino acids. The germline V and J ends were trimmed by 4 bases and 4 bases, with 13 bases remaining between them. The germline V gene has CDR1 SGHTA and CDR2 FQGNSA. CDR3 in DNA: TGTGCCAGCAGCTCCTTTGGGGGGACCTATGGCTACACCTTC. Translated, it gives CASSSFGGTYGYTF.

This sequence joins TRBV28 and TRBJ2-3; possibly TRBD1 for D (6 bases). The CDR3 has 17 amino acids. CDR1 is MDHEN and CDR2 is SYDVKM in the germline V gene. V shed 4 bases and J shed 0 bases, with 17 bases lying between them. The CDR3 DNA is TGTGCCAGCAGTTCCTTGGACAGCCCCTCTAGCACAGATACGCAGTATTTT. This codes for CASSSLDSPSSTDTQYF.

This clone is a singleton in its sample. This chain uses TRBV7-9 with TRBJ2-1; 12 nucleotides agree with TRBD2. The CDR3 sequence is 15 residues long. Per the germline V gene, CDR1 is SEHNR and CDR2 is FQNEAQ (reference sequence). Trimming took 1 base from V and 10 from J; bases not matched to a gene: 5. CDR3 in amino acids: CASSLGLAGVEEQFF. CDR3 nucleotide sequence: TGTGCCAGCAGCTTAGGACTAGCGGGAGTTGAGGAGCAGTTCTTC.

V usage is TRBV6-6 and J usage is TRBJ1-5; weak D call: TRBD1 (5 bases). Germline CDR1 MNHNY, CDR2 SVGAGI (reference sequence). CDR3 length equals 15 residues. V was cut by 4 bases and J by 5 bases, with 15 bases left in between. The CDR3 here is CASSSSGPTDQPQHF. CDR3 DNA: TGTGCCAGCAGTTCGTCGGGACCGACCGATCAGCCCCAGCATTTT.

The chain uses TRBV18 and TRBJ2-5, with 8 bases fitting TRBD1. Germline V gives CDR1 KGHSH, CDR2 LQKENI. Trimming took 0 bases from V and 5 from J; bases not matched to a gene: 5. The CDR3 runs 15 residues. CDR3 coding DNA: TGTGCCAGCTCACCACCATCAGGGGGCCGGGAGACCCAGTACTTC. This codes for CASSPPSGGRETQYF. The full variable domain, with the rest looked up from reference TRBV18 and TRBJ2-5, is NAGVMQNPRHLVRRRGQEARLRCSPMKGHSHVYWYRQLPEEGLKFMVYLQKENIIDESGMPKERFSAEFPKEGPSILRIQQVVRGDSAAYFCASSPPSGGRETQYFGPGTRLLVL.

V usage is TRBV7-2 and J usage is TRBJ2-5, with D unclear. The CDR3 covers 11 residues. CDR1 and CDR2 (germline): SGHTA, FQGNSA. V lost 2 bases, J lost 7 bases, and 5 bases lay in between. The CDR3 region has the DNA TGTGCCAGCAGCTTAAAGGGGACCCAGTACTTC. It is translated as CASSLKGTQYF.

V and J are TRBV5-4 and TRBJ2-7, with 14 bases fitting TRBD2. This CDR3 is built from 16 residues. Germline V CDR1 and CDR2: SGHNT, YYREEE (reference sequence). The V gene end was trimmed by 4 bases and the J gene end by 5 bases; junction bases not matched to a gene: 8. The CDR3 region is CASSPGTSGRVNEQYF. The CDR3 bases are TGTGCCAGCAGCCCGGGGACTAGCGGGAGAGTAAACGAGCAGTACTTC. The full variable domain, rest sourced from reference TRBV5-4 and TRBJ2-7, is ETGVTQSPTHLIKTRGQQVTLRCSSQSGHNTVSWYQQALGQGPQFIFQYYREEENGRGNFPPRFSGLQFPNYSSELNVNALELDDSALYLCASSPGTSGRVNEQYFGPGTRLTVT.

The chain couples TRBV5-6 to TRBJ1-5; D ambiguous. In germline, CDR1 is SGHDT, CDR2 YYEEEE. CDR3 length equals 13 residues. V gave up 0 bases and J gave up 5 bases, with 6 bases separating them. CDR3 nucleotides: TGTGCCAGCAGCTTGGGGGCAGATCAGCCCCAGCATTTT. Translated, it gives CASSLGADQPQHF. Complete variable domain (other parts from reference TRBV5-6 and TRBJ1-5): DAGVTQSPTHLIKTRGQQVTLRCSPKSGHDTVSWYQQALGQGPQFIFQYYEEEERQRGNFPDRFSGHQFPNYSSELNVNALLLGDSALYLCASSLGADQPQHFGDGTRLSIL.

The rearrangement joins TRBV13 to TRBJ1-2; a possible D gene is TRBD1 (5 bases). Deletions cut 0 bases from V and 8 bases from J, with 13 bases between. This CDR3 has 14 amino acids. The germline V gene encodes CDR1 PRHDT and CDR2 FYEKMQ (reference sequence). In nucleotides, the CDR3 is TGTGCCAGCAGCTTAGGCCGAGGGGTGGTGGGCTACACCTTC. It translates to CASSLGRGVVGYTF. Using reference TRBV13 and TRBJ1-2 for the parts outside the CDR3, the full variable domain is AAGVIQSPRHLIKEKRETATLKCYPIPRHDTVYWYQQGPGQDPQFLISFYEKMQSDKGSIPDRFSAQQFSDYHSELNMSSLELGDSALYFCASSLGRGVVGYTFGSGTRLTVV.

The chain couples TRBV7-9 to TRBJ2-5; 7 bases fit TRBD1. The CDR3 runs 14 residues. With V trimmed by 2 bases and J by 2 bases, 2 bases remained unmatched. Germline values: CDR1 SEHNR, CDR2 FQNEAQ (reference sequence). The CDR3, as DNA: TGTGCCAGCAGCTTATTGGGACAGCAAGAGACCCAGTACTTC. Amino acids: CASSLLGQQETQYF.

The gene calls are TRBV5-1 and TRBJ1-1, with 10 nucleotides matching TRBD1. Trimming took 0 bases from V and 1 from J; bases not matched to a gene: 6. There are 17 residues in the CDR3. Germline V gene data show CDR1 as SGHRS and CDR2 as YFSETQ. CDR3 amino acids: CASSLVPGTGANTEAFF. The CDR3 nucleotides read TGCGCCAGCAGCTTGGTCCCCGGGACAGGGGCGAACACTGAAGCTTTCTTT.

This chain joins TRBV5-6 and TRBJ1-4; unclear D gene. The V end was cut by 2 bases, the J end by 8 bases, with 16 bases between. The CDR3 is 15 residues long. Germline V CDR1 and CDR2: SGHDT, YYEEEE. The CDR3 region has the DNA TGTGCCAGCAGCTTATATGTTCAGATAGGCGAAAAACTGTTTTTT. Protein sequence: CASSLYVQIGEKLFF.

CDR3 protein: CASSPTPTGYDEQFF. In DNA form, the CDR3 reads TGTGCCAGCTCCCCGACCCCGACAGGGTATGATGAGCAGTTCTTC. V usage is TRBV18 and J usage is TRBJ2-1, with TRBD1 matching 7 bases. The CDR3 runs 15 residues. Germline V lookup: CDR1 KGHSH, CDR2 LQKENI. The V and J ends lost 6 bases and 8 bases, in that order; junction bases with no gene match: 13.

The CDR3 DNA follows: TGTGCCAGCAGCTTTCCCCCGGGAACTAGCGGGAGAGGTGAGCAGTTCTTC. Its translation is CASSFPPGTSGRGEQFF. The chain recombines TRBV7-2 with TRBJ2-1; 11 bases agree with TRBD2. V was pared by 3 bases and J by 9 bases, with 13 bases of the junction left unmatched. This CDR3 is built from 17 residues. The germline V gene has CDR1 SGHTA and CDR2 FQGNSA.

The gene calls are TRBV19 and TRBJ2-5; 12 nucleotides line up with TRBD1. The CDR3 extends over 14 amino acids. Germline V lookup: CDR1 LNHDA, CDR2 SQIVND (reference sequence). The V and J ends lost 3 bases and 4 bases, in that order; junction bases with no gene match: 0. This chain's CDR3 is CASSMGQGAETQYF. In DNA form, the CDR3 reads TGTGCCAGTAGTATGGGACAGGGGGCAGAGACCCAGTACTTC.

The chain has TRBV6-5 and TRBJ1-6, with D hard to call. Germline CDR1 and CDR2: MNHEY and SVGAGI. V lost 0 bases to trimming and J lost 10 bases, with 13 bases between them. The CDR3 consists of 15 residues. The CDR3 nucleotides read TGTGCCAGCAGTTACTCGAGGTGGGGAGGATCACCCCTCCACTTT. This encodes CASSYSRWGGSPLHF.

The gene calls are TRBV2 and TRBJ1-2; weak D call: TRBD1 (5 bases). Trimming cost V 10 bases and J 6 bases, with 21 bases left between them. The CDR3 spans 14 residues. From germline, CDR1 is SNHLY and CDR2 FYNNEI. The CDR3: CATPGRMLVDGYTF. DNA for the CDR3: TGTGCCACCCCGGGGCGGATGCTGGTGGATGGCTACACCTTC.

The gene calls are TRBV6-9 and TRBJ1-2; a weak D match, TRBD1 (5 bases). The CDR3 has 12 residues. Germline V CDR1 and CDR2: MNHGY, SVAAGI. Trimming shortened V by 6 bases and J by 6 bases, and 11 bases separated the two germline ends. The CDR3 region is CASSRTGNGYTF. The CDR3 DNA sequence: TGTGCCAGCAGCCGAACAGGAAATGGCTACACCTTC.

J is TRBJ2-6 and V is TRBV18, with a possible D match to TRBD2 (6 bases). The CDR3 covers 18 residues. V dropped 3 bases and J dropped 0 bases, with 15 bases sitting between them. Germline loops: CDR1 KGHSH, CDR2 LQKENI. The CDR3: CASSPLGQGGSGANVLTF. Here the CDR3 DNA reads TGTGCCAGCTCACCCCTGGGGCAGGGAGGCTCTGGGGCCAACGTCCTGACTTTC.

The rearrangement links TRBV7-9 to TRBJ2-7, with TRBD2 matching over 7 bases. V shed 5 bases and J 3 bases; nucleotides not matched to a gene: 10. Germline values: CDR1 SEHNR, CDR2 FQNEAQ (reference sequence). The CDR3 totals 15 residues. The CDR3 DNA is TGTGCCAGCAGCCCGCTCCGGGACTACGACTACGAGCAGTACTTC. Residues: CASSPLRDYDYEQYF.

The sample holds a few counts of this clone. The CDR3 protein is CASSKEREAGGIESPLHF. The DNA for the CDR3 is TGTGCCAGCAGCAAAGAGAGGGAGGCAGGCGGTATTGAATCACCCCTCCACTTT. The chain is built from TRBV21-1 and TRBJ1-6. TRBV21-1 is assigned pseudogene status. This CDR3 contains 18 residues.

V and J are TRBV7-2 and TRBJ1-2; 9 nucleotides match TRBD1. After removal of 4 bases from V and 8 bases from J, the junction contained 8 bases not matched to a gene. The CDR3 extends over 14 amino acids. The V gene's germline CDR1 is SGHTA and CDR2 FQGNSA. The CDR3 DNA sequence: TGTGCCAGCAGCTCGGGACAGGGAAGGCTCGGCTACACCTTC. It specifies CASSSGQGRLGYTF.

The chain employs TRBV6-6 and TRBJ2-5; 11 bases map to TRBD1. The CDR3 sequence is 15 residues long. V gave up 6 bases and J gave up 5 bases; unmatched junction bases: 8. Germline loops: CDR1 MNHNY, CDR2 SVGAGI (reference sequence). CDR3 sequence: CASRPGQGARETQYF. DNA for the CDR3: TGTGCCAGCAGACCAGGACAGGGGGCGCGGGAGACCCAGTACTTC.

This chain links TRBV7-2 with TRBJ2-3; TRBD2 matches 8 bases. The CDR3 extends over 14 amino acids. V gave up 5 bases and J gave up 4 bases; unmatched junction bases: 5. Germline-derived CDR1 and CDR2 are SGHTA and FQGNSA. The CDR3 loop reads CASSTGLEADTQYF. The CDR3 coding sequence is TGTGCCAGCAGCACGGGACTAGAGGCAGATACGCAGTATTTT.

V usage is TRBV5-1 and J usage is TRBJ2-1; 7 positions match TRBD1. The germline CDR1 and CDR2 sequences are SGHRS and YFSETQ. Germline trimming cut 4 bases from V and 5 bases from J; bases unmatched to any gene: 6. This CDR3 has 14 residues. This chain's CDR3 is CASSTGTADNEQFF. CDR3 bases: TGCGCCAGCAGCACCGGGACAGCCGACAATGAGCAGTTCTTC.

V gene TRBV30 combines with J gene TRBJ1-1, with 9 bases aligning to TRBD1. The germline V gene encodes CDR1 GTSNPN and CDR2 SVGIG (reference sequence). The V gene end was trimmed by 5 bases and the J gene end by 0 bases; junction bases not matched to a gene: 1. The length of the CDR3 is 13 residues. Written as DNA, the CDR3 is TGTGCCTGGGGGACAGGGATGAACACTGAAGCTTTCTTT. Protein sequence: CAWGTGMNTEAFF.